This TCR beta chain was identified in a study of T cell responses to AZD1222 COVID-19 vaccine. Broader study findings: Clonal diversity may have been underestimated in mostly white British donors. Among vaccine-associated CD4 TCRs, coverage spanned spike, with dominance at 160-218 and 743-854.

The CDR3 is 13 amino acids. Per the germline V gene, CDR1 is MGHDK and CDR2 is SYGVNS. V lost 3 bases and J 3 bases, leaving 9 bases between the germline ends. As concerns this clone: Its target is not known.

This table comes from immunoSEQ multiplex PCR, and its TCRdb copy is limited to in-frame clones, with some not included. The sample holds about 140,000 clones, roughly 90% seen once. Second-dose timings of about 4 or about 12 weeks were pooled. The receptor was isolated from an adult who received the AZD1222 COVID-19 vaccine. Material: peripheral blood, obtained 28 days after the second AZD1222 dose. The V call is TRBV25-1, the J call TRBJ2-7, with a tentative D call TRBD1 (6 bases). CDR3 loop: CASSEQGFYEQYF. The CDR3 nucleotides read TGTGCCAGCAGTGAGCAGGGGTTCTACGAGCAGTACTTC.